These 14 T cell receptor beta chains were sequenced from one sample in a study of cytomegalovirus exposure and HLA in healthy donors. Data came from immunoSEQ multiplex PCR; TCRdb stores just in-frame clones and leaves some out. The sample lists hundreds of thousands of clones; about 90% were seen once. Sample: PBMCs. These receptor sequences come from a young man in good health and CMV-seropositive.

The chain has TRBV28 and TRBJ2-7; D could derive from TRBD1 or TRBD2 (5 bases each). Germline loops: CDR1 MDHEN, CDR2 SYDVKM. This CDR3 spans 15 amino acids. V was cut by 6 bases and J by 0 bases, with 15 bases left in between. CDR3 amino acids: CASRPPRGRSYEQYF. The CDR3 DNA reads as TGTGCCAGCAGACCACCTCGGGGACGCTCCTACGAGCAGTACTTC.

The rearrangement joins TRBV18 to TRBJ1-1; D might be TRBD1 (5 bases). The CDR3 is 13 amino acids. Germline CDR1 reads KGHSH; CDR2 reads LQKENI. Trimming stripped 10 bases from V and 4 bases from J, with 16 bases between. CDR3 protein: CANHGGGGTEAFF. The CDR3 bases are TGTGCCAACCACGGTGGGGGGGGCACTGAAGCTTTCTTT.

V usage is TRBV28 and J usage is TRBJ2-7; 9 bases line up with TRBD1. With V trimmed by 10 bases and J by 5 bases, 9 bases remained unmatched. Germline CDR1 reads MDHEN; CDR2 reads SYDVKM. The CDR3 covers 13 residues. CDR3 residues: CATQQGAKDEQYF. The CDR3 DNA reads TGTGCCACCCAACAGGGGGCGAAGGACGAGCAGTACTTC.

This chain joins TRBV2 and TRBJ2-1; 10 bases align to TRBD2. This CDR3 spans 17 amino acids. The trim removed 4 bases at V and 0 bases at J, leaving 6 bases unmatched. Germline values: CDR1 SNHLY, CDR2 FYNNEI. The CDR3 coding sequence is TGTGCCAGCAGTGTAGAAGCGGGAGGGGGCTCCTACAATGAGCAGTTCTTC. It is translated as CASSVEAGGGSYNEQFF.

The chain is built from TRBV29-1 and TRBJ2-7; 10 nucleotides agree with TRBD2. From germline, CDR1 is SQVTM and CDR2 ANQGSEA. The junction had 17 bases not matched to a gene; V was cut back by 3 bases and J by 6 bases. The CDR3 runs to 17 residues. In DNA form, the CDR3 reads TGCAGCGTTGATGGGGTCGGAGCGGGAGGGCCTAGGGGCGAGCAGTACTTC. This codes for CSVDGVGAGGPRGEQYF.

The chain couples TRBV9 to TRBJ2-3; 7 nucleotides line up with TRBD2. Germline lookup yields CDR1 SGDLS and CDR2 YYNGEE. V trimming: 3 bases; J trimming: 6 bases; junction bases outside the gene matches: 10. CDR3 length: 15 amino acids. Written as DNA, the CDR3 is TGTGCCAGCAGCGCCACTAGCGTGCCGAGCGATACGCAGTATTTT. It yields the protein CASSATSVPSDTQYF.

The chain carries TRBV2 and TRBJ1-2; 7 positions match TRBD1. The V and J ends lost 8 bases and 5 bases, in that order; junction bases with no gene match: 11. The CDR3 is made up of 14 amino acids. Germline V lookup: CDR1 SNHLY, CDR2 FYNNEI. In DNA, the CDR3 is TGTGCCAGCCGAGGACGAGGGGGCGCTTATGGCTACACCTTC. This translates into CASRGRGGAYGYTF.

The chain uses TRBV2 and TRBJ2-3; the D gene is possibly TRBD1 (6 bases). Germline loops: CDR1 SNHLY, CDR2 FYNNEI. The V gene lost 6 bases and the J gene lost 4 bases, with 29 bases spanning the gap. The CDR3 runs to 19 residues. CDR3 sequence: CASRVTGSRTLPKADTQYF. The DNA of the CDR3 is TGTGCCAGCAGGGTAACAGGGAGTAGGACGCTACCGAAGGCAGATACGCAGTATTTT.

The genes are TRBV2 and TRBJ2-3; 10 nucleotides align to TRBD2. Germline CDR1 and CDR2: SNHLY and FYNNEI. The trim removed 8 bases at V and 2 bases at J, leaving 10 bases unmatched. This CDR3 comprises 16 residues. The chain's CDR3 is CASALRSGRATDTQYF. CDR3 in DNA: TGTGCCAGCGCCTTACGAAGCGGGAGGGCCACAGATACGCAGTATTTT.

V is TRBV2 and J is TRBJ1-2; D is undetermined. V dropped 8 bases and J dropped 7 bases, with 17 bases sitting between them. This CDR3 has 13 amino acids. The V gene's germline CDR1 is SNHLY and CDR2 FYNNEI. The CDR3 loop reads CASAGILLGGYTF. Here the CDR3 DNA reads TGTGCCAGCGCCGGGATTCTACTAGGTGGCTACACCTTC.

This clone was observed a handful of times. Other nucleotide sequences from this sample produce the same CDR3. This sequence joins TRBV20-1 and TRBJ2-1; possible D gene TRBD2, 5 bases. V dropped 6 bases and J dropped 9 bases, with 9 bases sitting between them. The CDR3 has 10 amino acids. Per germline, CDR1 DFQATT and CDR2 SNEGSKA (reference sequence). The CDR3 DNA follows: TGCAGTGCCGGGGTCGGTGAGCAGTTCTTC. Its protein is CSAGVGEQFF.

The chain has TRBV19 and TRBJ2-1, with TRBD2 identical over 12 bases. The CDR3 covers 16 residues. Trimming at V came to 5 bases and at J to 2 bases, leaving 4 bases not matched to a gene. Germline assignment: CDR1 LNHDA and CDR2 SQIVND (reference sequence). CDR3 in amino acids: CASSSRTSGTYNEQFF. In DNA form, the CDR3 reads TGTGCCAGTAGTTCACGGACTAGCGGGACCTACAATGAGCAGTTCTTC.

The chain's CDR3 is CASSLSSGGRTDTQYF. CDR3 DNA sequence: TGTGCCAGCAGCTTAAGCTCGGGAGGCCGGACAGATACGCAGTATTTT. The rearrangement joins TRBV7-3 to TRBJ2-3; TRBD2 matches 7 bases. Germline V gene sequence: CDR1 SGHTA, CDR2 FQGTGA. The CDR3 covers 16 residues. Losses at the gene ends were 1 base for V and 3 bases for J; bases not matched to a gene: 7. The full variable domain, in which reference TRBV7-3 and TRBJ2-3 provide the parts outside the CDR3, is GAGVSQTPSNKVTEKGKYVELRCDPISGHTALYWYRQSLGQGPEFLIYFQGTGAADDSGLPNDRFFAVRPEGSVSTLKIQRTERGDSAVYLCASSLSSGGRTDTQYFGPGTRLTVL.

The chain employs TRBV6-5 and TRBJ1-4, with D unresolved. Per the germline V gene, CDR1 is MNHEY and CDR2 is SVGAGI. Trimming cost V 2 bases and J 7 bases, with 11 bases left between them. This CDR3 has 14 amino acids. CDR3 region: CASSYGRFGEKLFF. For the CDR3, the DNA is TGTGCCAGCAGTTACGGGCGGTTCGGTGAAAAACTGTTTTTT.